This T cell receptor (beta chain) was recorded in a study of blood T cell repertoires in COVID-19. This clone was seen only once. Here immunoSEQ multiplex PCR was the method, and the copy in TCRdb shows in-frame clones only, minus some. The sample records 210,000 or so clones, roughly 85% being singletons. Germline trimming cut 5 bases from V and 8 bases from J; bases unmatched to any gene: 10. The CDR3 spans 15 residues. Germline values: CDR1 MNHEY, CDR2 SMNVEV (reference sequence). The receptor was isolated from a woman in her forties or fifties who had been exposed to COVID-19. The specimen sequenced was PBMCs or T cells enriched from blood (not recorded which). The chain joins TRBV27 to TRBJ2-1; 9 nucleotides agree with TRBD1. The CDR3 DNA sequence: TGTGCCAGCAGTCCCGACAGGGGGAAGGGACATGAGCAGTTCTTC. The encoded protein is CASSPDRGKGHEQFF.